This T cell receptor (beta chain) was retrieved from a study of blood T cell repertoires in COVID-19. As for the study in general: The origin of the acute and convalescent COVID-19 samples was the United States, Italy and Spain. Sources were T cells, B-cell-depleted T cells, or PBMCs; the material itself was cDNA or gDNA.

The V gene's germline CDR1 is LNHDA and CDR2 SQIVND (reference sequence). This CDR3 has 14 amino acids. Trimming shortened V by 9 bases and J by 2 bases, and 17 bases separated the two germline ends. Original processing notes: Estimation of nucleated cell counts relied on the amplification of reference gene primers. The method was immunoSEQ multiplex PCR; TCRdb's version includes in-frame clones alone and lacks a portion of them. Clone size and V and J calls were adopted from that table, with D and trimming inferred from the DNA. The sample lists about 120,000 clones, approximately 77% occurring once.

Sample: peripheral blood. The clonotype was recovered from a human donor in a cohort sampled during active COVID-19. This chain joins TRBV19 and TRBJ2-7, with D unclear. For the CDR3, the DNA is TGTGCCAGCTCAGCGTCCCCCGGCGCCTACGAGCAGTACTTC. Translation gives CASSASPGAYEQYF.